This TCR beta chain was sequenced for a study of T-cell reconstitution after alpha-beta-depleted transplantation in children. Study-wide findings and caveats: Reported findings indicate that, about two months after transplant, alpha-beta T cells came from several hundred expanded clones, which were derived from non-depleted graft cells. Fresh T-cell production supplied most of the T-cell counts and diversity seen one year after transplant. Recipient T cells and thymic progenitors that survived were the source of the high TCRbeta diversity seen at day 60 in some patients.

Trimming cost V 1 base and J 8 bases, with 11 bases left between them. Germline lookup yields CDR1 SGHTA and CDR2 FQGNSA. CDR3 size: 13 residues. There are many counts of this clonotype. Its specificity is unknown. Unique molecular identifiers were used to barcode this TCRbeta library. MiXCR, applied by TCRdb to the PCR reads, yields one record per CDR3 protein. The table has about 240,000 distinct CDR3 sequences, under 30% seen once. The input for sequencing was PBMCs, taken before TCRalphabeta/CD19-depleted stem cell transplant. This receptor was obtained from a girl aged 2-10 years with Fanconi anemia, due to receive a stem cell transplant. The genes are TRBV7-2 and TRBJ1-2, with D maybe TRBD1 (5 bases). CDR3 residues: CASSLDRLIGYTF. In nucleotides, the CDR3 is TGTGCCAGCAGCTTAGACAGGCTAATCGGCTACACCTTC. Supplemented by reference TRBV7-2 and TRBJ1-2, the full variable domain reads GAGVSQSPSNKVTEKGKDVELRCDPISGHTALYWYRQSLGQGLEFLIYFQGNSAPDKSGLPSDRFSAERTGGSVSTLTIQRTQQEDSAVYLCASSLDRLIGYTFGSGTRLTVV.